Many counts were recorded for the clone carrying this TCR beta chain. Its specificity is not known. TCR cDNA was made by 5'RACE template switching, adding a universal primer site and UMIs. TCRdb reprocessed the 5' RACE reads via MiXCR and lists one record per CDR3 protein. The sample gives some 400,000 distinct CDR3 sequences, about 6% of which show up once; approximately 15% is in the top ten. This record comes from a study of T cells after yellow fever vaccination. Study-wide results and limits: Peaking faster, on day 5 versus 15, the secondary response was nonetheless weaker. Booster sampling recovered most clones from primary vaccination (approximately 97% CD4, approximately 88% CD8). Some clonotypes, a small share, were shared between CD4 and CD8 compartments.

V was clipped by 0 bases and J by 4 bases, with 9 bases between them. CDR1 MNHEY and CDR2 SMNVEV come from the germline V gene (reference sequence). This CDR3 is built from 15 residues. The receptor's source is a man aged 25-40 years who received the YFV17D yellow fever vaccine. The sequencing used PBMCs, collected 5 days after the yellow fever booster vaccination. The V gene is TRBV27, the J gene TRBJ2-2, with D possibly matching TRBD1 (5 bases). Here the CDR3 reads CASSLSPGITGELFF. Written as DNA, the CDR3 is TGTGCCAGCAGTTTATCACCAGGGATCACCGGGGAGCTGTTTTTT.